This TCR beta chain stems from a study of CD8 T cells in Susac syndrome. A quantity of about 0.5 to 1 ug RNA underwent reverse transcription using random hexamers. Amplification of TCR beta CDR3 was carried out by immunoSEQ multiplex PCR, which covered 54 Vbeta and 13 Jbeta segments. TCRdb processed the immunoSEQ multiplex PCR reads anew with MiXCR; each CDR3 protein has one entry. The table shows 200,000 to 300,000 distinct CDR3 sequences, with about 96% occurring only once. This clonotype was picked up one time. Germline V lookup: CDR1 SNHLY, CDR2 FYNNEI. The CDR3 contains 13 residues. V lost 1 base and J lost 9; bases outside the gene matches: 6.

The receptor was derived from a human donor with Susac syndrome. This chain joins TRBV2 and TRBJ2-7, with 7 bases identical to TRBD2. The sequenced sample was CD4+ T cells from PBMCs. The CDR3 loop is CASSEGVGGRQYF. CDR3 DNA: TGTGCCAGCAGTGAAGGAGTCGGCGGGAGGCAGTACTTC.